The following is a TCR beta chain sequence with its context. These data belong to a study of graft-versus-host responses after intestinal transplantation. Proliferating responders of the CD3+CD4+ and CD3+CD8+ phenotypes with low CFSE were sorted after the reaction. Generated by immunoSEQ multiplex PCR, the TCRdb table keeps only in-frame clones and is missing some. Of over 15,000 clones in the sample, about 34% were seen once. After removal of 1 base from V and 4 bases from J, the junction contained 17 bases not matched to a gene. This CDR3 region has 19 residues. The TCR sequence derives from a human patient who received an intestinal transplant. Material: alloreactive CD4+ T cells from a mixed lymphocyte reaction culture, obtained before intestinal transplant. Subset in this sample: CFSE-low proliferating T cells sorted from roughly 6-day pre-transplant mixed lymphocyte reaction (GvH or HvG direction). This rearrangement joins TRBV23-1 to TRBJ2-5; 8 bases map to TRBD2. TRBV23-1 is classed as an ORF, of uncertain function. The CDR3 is CASSQLFVGRDGRGETQYF. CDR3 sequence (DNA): TGCGCCAGCAGTCAATTATTTGTCGGGAGGGACGGACGTGGAGAGACCCAGTACTTC.